This is a list of T cell receptor beta chains from one sample in a study of T cell changes during pregnancy in multiple sclerosis. Produced via immunoSEQ multiplex PCR; TCRdb's table is partial and in-frame only. The sample has about 44,000 clones; around 94% are singletons. The sequenced sample consisted of peripheral blood. The receptor set was obtained from a female donor with multiple sclerosis, enrolled in a pregnancy study. The CDR3 runs from the conserved cysteine through the conserved F or W. D genes are given only for firm matches. Where a row states a size, it is once, few, many or the class of an expanded clone; other rows omit it.

.	TRBD2	TRBV27	TRBJ2-3	CASSLEAGRADTQYF	TGTGCCAGCAGTTTAGAGGCAGGGAGGGCAGATACGCAGTATTTT
.	.	TRBV1	TRBJ1-4	CTSSLKQVNEKLFF	TGCACCAGCAGCCTAAAACAGGTTAATGAAAAACTGTTTTTT
once	TRBD2	TRBV5-4	TRBJ2-3	CASSAGARTDTQYF	TGTGCCAGCAGCGCGGGAGCGAGAACAGATACGCAGTATTTT
.	TRBD2	TRBV25-1	TRBJ2-1	CASSDYLTSGKNEQFF	TGTGCCAGCAGTGACTATTTGACTAGCGGGAAGAATGAGCAGTTCTTC
.	.	TRBV30	TRBJ2-7	CAWGQLRSYEQYF	TGTGCCTGGGGACAGCTCCGCTCCTACGAGCAGTACTTC
.	TRBD2	TRBV9	TRBJ2-1	CASSRLAGSSYNEQFF	TGTGCCAGCAGCAGACTAGCGGGAAGCTCCTACAATGAGCAGTTCTTC
once	TRBD2	TRBV6-1	TRBJ2-1	CASRPPPSGRWFF	TGTGCCAGCAGGCCCCCCCCCAGCGGGAGGTGGTTCTTC
few	.	TRBV5-1	TRBJ2-2	CASSPFRPGELFF	TGCGCCAGCAGCCCCTTCCGTCCCGGGGAGCTGTTTTTT
.	TRBD2	TRBV2	TRBJ2-7	CATGGSPYEQYF	TGTGCTACGGGGGGAAGCCCCTACGAGCAGTACTTC
.	TRBD2	TRBV30	TRBJ2-3	CAWSVIAGDADTQYF	TGTGCCTGGAGTGTTATAGCGGGAGATGCAGATACGCAGTATTTT
.	TRBD2	TRBV5-4	TRBJ2-7	CASSAGLESGYEQYF	TGTGCCAGCAGCGCGGGACTAGAGAGTGGCTACGAGCAGTACTTC
.	.	TRBV5-1	TRBJ2-3	CASHIAESTDTQYF	TGCGCCAGCCATATAGCGGAAAGCACAGATACGCAGTATTTT
once	.	TRBV28	TRBJ1-5	CASTPQGGALNSNQPQHF	TGTGCCAGCACCCCCCAGGGCGGGGCTCTAAATAGCAATCAGCCCCAGCATTTT
.	TRBD1	TRBV28	TRBJ2-4	CASYPPPWTGQYF	TGTGCCAGCTACCCCCCCCCTTGGACAGGTCAGTACTTC
.	.	TRBV5-4	TRBJ2-3	CASSLKIADTQYF	TGTGCCAGCAGCTTAAAGATCGCAGATACGCAGTATTTT
.	.	TRBV27	TRBJ2-1	CASSWAADNEQFF	TGTGCCAGCAGTTGGGCCGCGGACAATGAGCAGTTCTTC
.	.	TRBV10-3	TRBJ2-5	CAISDATLLQETQYF	TGTGCCATCAGTGATGCAACTCTACTTCAAGAGACCCAGTACTTC
.	.	TRBV28	TRBJ1-1	CASSRLLREAFF	TGTGCCAGCAGTAGACTCCTCCGGGAAGCTTTCTTT
.	TRBD2	TRBV29-1	TRBJ2-7	CSVGGGSVEQYF	TGCAGCGTTGGGGGCGGGAGTGTCGAGCAGTACTTC
.	TRBD2	TRBV5-1	TRBJ2-5	CASSFGTSGNEETQYF	TGCGCCAGCAGCTTTGGGACTAGCGGGAATGAAGAGACCCAGTACTTC
.	.	TRBV5-6	TRBJ2-7	CASSLSSGTLSYEQYF	TGTGCCAGCAGCTTGTCGTCCGGGACTTTGTCCTACGAGCAGTACTTC
.	.	TRBV27	TRBJ1-1	CASSWRTRGTEAFF	TGTGCCAGCAGTTGGAGAACTCGGGGCACTGAAGCTTTCTTT
.	.	TRBV28	TRBJ1-1	CASSLLQGYTEAFF	TGTGCCAGCAGTTTACTACAGGGATACACTGAAGCTTTCTTT
once	.	TRBV4-2	TRBJ1-2	CASSQGGDYYGYTF	TGTGCCAGCAGCCAAGGGGGGGATTACTATGGCTACACCTTC
.	.	TRBV4-3	TRBJ2-7	CASSQGKGAYEQYF	TGCGCCAGCAGCCAAGGTAAAGGGGCCTACGAGCAGTACTTC
.	TRBD1	TRBV10-3	TRBJ1-2	CAITNTGTANYGYTF	TGTGCCATCACCAATACCGGGACAGCTAACTATGGCTACACCTTC
.	.	TRBV5-6	TRBJ2-4	CASSLVTAAKNIQYF	TGTGCCAGCAGCTTGGTGACAGCGGCCAAAAACATTCAGTACTTC
.	.	TRBV30	TRBJ2-7	CAWSVRPLVSSEQYF	TGTGCCTGGAGTGTACGGCCTCTGGTATCTAGCGAGCAGTACTTC
.	TRBD2	TRBV6-5	TRBJ2-1	CASSYATGLAGAQFF	TGTGCCAGCAGTTACGCGACGGGACTAGCGGGAGCTCAATTCTTC
.	TRBD1	TRBV4-3	TRBJ1-5	CASSQWTGNNNQPQHF	TGCGCCAGCAGCCAATGGACAGGGAATAACAATCAGCCCCAGCATTTT
.	.	TRBV5-4	TRBJ2-1	CASSLELGNEQFF	TGTGCCAGCAGCTTGGAACTGGGCAATGAGCAGTTCTTC
.	TRBD2	TRBV18	TRBJ2-7	CASSPPGLAGDEQYF	TGTGCCAGCTCACCACCGGGACTAGCGGGAGACGAGCAGTACTTC
.	TRBD2	TRBV11-2	TRBJ2-7	CASSLDSGKSSYEQYF	TGTGCCAGCAGCTTAGATAGCGGGAAAAGCTCCTACGAGCAGTACTTC
.	.	TRBV13	TRBJ2-3	CASSPYSSGHHTDTQYF	TGTGCCAGCAGTCCATACTCCTCGGGACACCATACAGATACGCAGTATTTT
.	.	TRBV30	TRBJ1-3	CAWSSDSPSGNTIYF	TGTGCCTGGAGTTCCGACAGCCCCTCTGGAAACACCATATATTTT
.	.	TRBV7-9	TRBJ2-1	CASSLSPDVYNEQFF	TGTGCCAGCAGCTTAAGTCCTGATGTTTACAATGAGCAGTTCTTC
.	.	TRBV5-1	TRBJ2-7	CASRPSGLSYEQYF	TGCGCCAGCAGGCCCTCAGGGTTGTCCTACGAGCAGTACTTC
.	TRBD2	TRBV5-6	TRBJ2-3	CASSLVLAGAKSLDTQYF	TGTGCCAGCAGCTTGGTACTAGCGGGAGCAAAGAGTTTAGATACGCAGTATTTT
.	TRBD2	TRBV28	TRBJ2-7	CASSSPSLAGGPNEQYF	TGTGCCAGCAGTTCGCCGTCACTAGCGGGAGGGCCGAACGAGCAGTACTTC
.	.	TRBV30	TRBJ1-1	CAWRVLENTEAFF	TGTGCCTGGAGGGTTCTTGAGAACACTGAAGCTTTCTTT
.	.	TRBV25-1	TRBJ1-4	CASSESRGGRNEKLFF	TGTGCCAGCAGTGAATCCCGAGGCGGGAGAAATGAAAAACTGTTTTTT
.	TRBD1	TRBV6-5	TRBJ1-1	CASSYRGRPTVTEAFF	TGTGCCAGCAGTTACAGGGGGCGGCCTACCGTAACTGAAGCTTTCTTT
.	.	TRBV10-1	TRBJ1-1	CASRSLPGAKMNTEAFF	TGCGCCAGCCGGTCGCTTCCAGGCGCGAAAATGAACACTGAAGCTTTCTTT
.	.	TRBV19	TRBJ1-3	CASSISIGNTIYF	TGTGCCAGTAGTATCTCAATCGGAAACACCATATATTTT
.	.	TRBV5-1	TRBJ1-1	CASRIGSANTEAFF	TGCGCCAGCCGGATAGGCAGCGCAAACACTGAAGCTTTCTTT
.	.	TRBV6-5	TRBJ2-1	CASSYGSTRGSDEQFF	TGTGCCAGCAGTTACGGATCTACTCGAGGGAGTGATGAGCAGTTCTTC
.	.	TRBV6-4	TRBJ1-2	CASSPGGMYGYTF	TGTGCCAGCTCCCCGGGGGGCATGTATGGCTACACCTTC
.	.	TRBV28	TRBJ1-1	CASSLQADEAFF	TGTGCCAGCAGTTTACAGGCGGATGAAGCTTTCTTT
.	.	TRBV28	TRBJ1-5	CASSPRTHNQPQHF	TGTGCCAGCAGTCCACGGACACATAATCAGCCCCAGCATTTT
.	TRBD2	TRBV7-9	TRBJ2-7	CASSLVSGSVGEQYF	TGTGCCAGCAGCTTAGTTAGCGGGAGTGTGGGCGAGCAGTACTTC
.	.	TRBV7-9	TRBJ1-2	CASSSSPRGARGYTF	TGTGCCAGCAGCTCCTCCCCGCGAGGGGCGCGCGGCTACACCTTC
.	TRBD1	TRBV30	TRBJ1-2	CAWYRDRAFGDYGYTF	TGTGCCTGGTACCGGGACAGGGCATTCGGTGACTATGGCTACACCTTC
.	.	TRBV19	TRBJ2-2	CASSLQEKAGELFF	TGTGCCAGTAGTCTTCAGGAAAAGGCCGGGGAGCTGTTTTTT
.	.	TRBV28	TRBJ1-1	CASSFTRSAFF	TGTGCCAGCAGTTTTACGCGATCGGCTTTCTTT
once	.	TRBV11-2	TRBJ2-7	CASSLERGEQYF	TGTGCCAGCAGCTTAGAAAGGGGAGAGCAGTACTTC
.	TRBD2	TRBV30	TRBJ2-2	CAWSAPRTSGSVTGELFF	TGTGCCTGGAGTGCCCCCCGGACTAGCGGGAGTGTCACCGGGGAGCTGTTTTTT
.	.	TRBV5-1	TRBJ1-1	CASSLGGAGTEAFF	TGCGCCAGCAGCTTGGGGGGCGCGGGGACTGAAGCTTTCTTT
.	.	TRBV30	TRBJ2-4	CAWSLGAKNIQYF	TGTGCCTGGAGTTTGGGCGCCAAAAACATTCAGTACTTC
.	.	TRBV25-1	TRBJ2-7	CASSEYGVPYEQYF	TGTGCCAGCAGTGAATATGGGGTTCCCTACGAGCAGTACTTC